These 21 T cell receptor beta chains were sequenced from one sample in a study of OX40 agonist ivuxolimab in advanced cancers. Data came from immunoSEQ multiplex PCR; TCRdb stores just in-frame clones and leaves some out. The sample shows tens of thousands of clones, about 90% of them seen only once. The starting material was CD4+ or CD8+ T cells sorted from blood, obtained in a trial of the OX40 agonist ivuxolimab. The receptors originated from an adult with an advanced solid tumor such as melanoma, head and neck, liver or kidney cancer.

The rearrangement uses TRBV18 and TRBJ2-2, with D unclear. Trimming cost V 2 bases and J 6 bases, with 13 bases left between them. Germline CDR1 KGHSH, CDR2 LQKENI. The length of the CDR3 is 15 residues. Written as DNA, the CDR3 is TGTGCCAGCTCACCATTGGATTCCCGGGCCGGGGAGCTGTTTTTT. Its translation: CASSPLDSRAGELFF.

This chain joins TRBV2 and TRBJ2-2; no definite D call. CDR3 length: 15 residues. Germline V gene lookup returns CDR1 SNHLY and CDR2 FYNNEI. The ends were cut back, 3 bases at V and 2 bases at J, with 10 bases in the middle. In DNA form, the CDR3 reads TGTGCCAGCAGTGACAAGGTTCCAAACACCGGGGAGCTGTTTTTT. As protein: CASSDKVPNTGELFF. Variable domain in full (rest from reference TRBV2 and TRBJ2-2): EPEVTQTPSHQVTQMGQEVILRCVPISNHLYFYWYRQILGQKVEFLVSFYNNEISEKSEIFDDQFSVERPDGSNFTLKIRSTKLEDSAMYFCASSDKVPNTGELFFGEGSRLTVL.

This clone was detected only once. V usage is TRBV4-2 and J usage is TRBJ2-2; 13 positions match TRBD2. The CDR3 contains 17 residues. J gave up 4 bases and V 7 bases, and 9 bases lay outside the gene matches. Per the germline V gene, CDR1 is LGHNA and CDR2 is YNFKEQ. The CDR3 loop is CASTPLGLAGFTGELFF. The DNA for the CDR3 is TGTGCCAGCACGCCCCTGGGACTAGCGGGATTCACCGGGGAGCTGTTTTTT.

The chain combines TRBV7-9 with TRBJ2-7; D unclear. The length of the CDR3 is 15 residues. V was shortened by 7 bases and J by 0 bases, with 16 bases between the two germline ends. Germline CDR1 reads SEHNR; CDR2 reads FQNEAQ (reference sequence). In DNA, the CDR3 is TGTGCCAGCACCTTGGAGCAGGAGAGCTCCTACGAGCAGTACTTC. Protein sequence: CASTLEQESSYEQYF.

V gene TRBV28 combines with J gene TRBJ2-1; D might be TRBD1 or TRBD2, each matching 5 bases. This CDR3 is built from 16 residues. Germline assignment: CDR1 MDHEN and CDR2 SYDVKM. With 4 bases removed from V and 5 bases from J, the gap between germline ends came to 18 bases. The CDR3: CASSSRDAIEDNEQFF. In DNA form, the CDR3 reads TGTGCCAGCAGTTCTCGGGACGCTATAGAGGACAATGAGCAGTTCTTC.

The CDR3 sequence: CASSLYVRGLAFLSYEQYF. DNA for the CDR3: TGTGCCAGCAGCTTATATGTTCGAGGACTAGCGTTCCTCTCCTACGAGCAGTACTTC. The V call is TRBV7-8, the J call TRBJ2-7; 9 bases map to TRBD2. Germline V gene lookup returns CDR1 SGHVS and CDR2 FQNEAQ. The CDR3 totals 19 residues. Germline trimming cut 2 bases from V and 0 bases from J; bases unmatched to any gene: 14.

The chain is built from TRBV19 and TRBJ2-3; D remains ambiguous. Trimming removed 2 bases from V and 1 base from J, with 13 bases in between. The length of the CDR3 is 16 residues. Looked up from germline, CDR1 is LNHDA and CDR2 is SQIVND (reference sequence). The CDR3 is CASSIYAARGTDTQYF. The CDR3 nucleotides are TGTGCCAGTAGTATATATGCGGCAAGAGGCACAGATACGCAGTATTTT.

V gene TRBV6-5 combines with J gene TRBJ1-1; weak D call: TRBD1 (5 bases). Germline loops: CDR1 MNHEY, CDR2 SVGAGI. Trimming took off 7 bases at V and 1 base at J, with 13 bases between the two ends. CDR3 size: 14 residues. CDR3 sequence (DNA): TGTGCCAGCACCCTGGGTGGGGGGAACACTGAAGCTTTCTTT. Its translation is CASTLGGGNTEAFF.

V is TRBV11-2 and J is TRBJ2-7; 7 bases fit TRBD1. Germline V lookup: CDR1 SGHAT, CDR2 FQNNGV. The CDR3 contains 15 residues. Trimming took 5 bases from V and 5 from J; bases not matched to a gene: 12. The CDR3 nucleotides read TGTGCCAGCAGCCCCCGACCCGGACAGGTCGACGAGCAGTACTTC. This gives the protein CASSPRPGQVDEQYF.

V is TRBV5-4 and J is TRBJ2-7; maybe TRBD2 (6 bases). Germline CDR1 reads SGHNT; CDR2 reads YYREEE (reference sequence). V was trimmed by 2 bases and J by 0 bases, leaving 12 bases between them. This CDR3 contains 15 residues. CDR3 protein: CASSFWEEASYEQYF. CDR3 DNA: TGTGCCAGCAGCTTCTGGGAGGAGGCCTCCTACGAGCAGTACTTC.

The chain is built from TRBV13 and TRBJ1-1; TRBD1 is a possible D gene (5 bases). The V gene lost 5 bases and the J gene lost 1 base, with 17 bases spanning the gap. The germline gives CDR1 PRHDT, CDR2 FYEKMQ (reference sequence). This CDR3 has 16 amino acids. The CDR3 DNA is TGTGCCAGCAGCCTCGGGGACCATCAGGGGAACACTGAAGCTTTCTTT. Translating gives CASSLGDHQGNTEAFF.

V usage is TRBV28 and J usage is TRBJ2-5; 7 bases fit TRBD2. The CDR3 loop spans 13 amino acids. With V trimmed by 6 bases and J by 5 bases, 6 bases remained unmatched. Germline V CDR1 and CDR2: MDHEN, SYDVKM. CDR3 loop: CASRTLAYETQYF. The CDR3 coding sequence is TGTGCCAGCAGGACACTAGCGTACGAGACCCAGTACTTC.

The chain combines TRBV28 with TRBJ2-7, with 12 bases matching TRBD2. The CDR3 has 18 residues. The junction had 16 bases not matched to a gene; V was cut back by 5 bases and J by 5 bases. The V gene's germline CDR1 is MDHEN and CDR2 SYDVKM. The CDR3 sequence is CASSRPSGRAAVKDEQYF. The CDR3 DNA reads TGTGCCAGCAGTAGACCTAGCGGGAGGGCCGCGGTGAAAGACGAGCAGTACTTC.

This clone rates as hyperexpanded (1% or more). The chain has TRBV5-1 and TRBJ2-7; no definite D call. This CDR3 comprises 13 residues. Trimming removed 0 bases at V and 9 bases at J, with 13 bases between. Germline V lookup: CDR1 SGHRS, CDR2 YFSETQ. CDR3 amino acids: CASSLGHLHGQYF. The DNA for the CDR3 is TGCGCCAGCAGCTTGGGACACCTTCATGGGCAGTACTTC.

This chain links TRBV4-3 with TRBJ2-7, with D perhaps TRBD2 (6 bases). V was clipped by 0 bases and J by 5 bases, with 20 bases between them. This CDR3 region has 17 residues. Germline assignment: CDR1 LGHNA and CDR2 YSLEER. The chain's CDR3 is CASSQEGPGVMSHEQYF. The CDR3 nucleotides read TGCGCCAGCAGCCAAGAGGGTCCGGGAGTCATGTCCCACGAGCAGTACTTC.

The V call is TRBV7-2, the J call TRBJ2-7, with 8 bases matching TRBD1. J was trimmed by 0 bases and V by 4 bases; bases with no gene match: 8. This CDR3 contains 16 residues. Looked up from germline, CDR1 is SGHTA and CDR2 is FQGNSA. This CDR3 reads CASSSWTGPSSYEQYF. The CDR3 DNA sequence: TGTGCCAGCAGCTCCTGGACAGGGCCGAGCTCCTACGAGCAGTACTTC.

V and J are TRBV14 and TRBJ1-1, with D maybe TRBD1 (5 bases). Germline lookup yields CDR1 SGHDN and CDR2 FVKESK. The V gene lost 1 base and the J gene lost 4 bases, with 7 bases spanning the gap. The CDR3 loop spans 13 amino acids. CDR3 coding DNA: TGTGCCAGCAGCCAAGGGGGCCCCACTGAAGCTTTCTTT. As protein: CASSQGGPTEAFF. The full variable domain, in which reference TRBV14 and TRBJ1-1 provide the parts outside the CDR3, is EAGVTQFPSHSVIEKGQTVTLRCDPISGHDNLYWYRRVMGKEIKFLLHFVKESKQDESGMPNNRFLAERTGGTYSTLKVQPAELEDSGVYFCASSQGGPTEAFFGQGTRLTVV.

V usage is TRBV7-9 and J usage is TRBJ2-1; 7 nucleotides line up with TRBD1. Germline V gives CDR1 SEHNR, CDR2 FQNEAQ (reference sequence). With 4 bases clipped from V and 6 bases from J, the junction kept 12 bases outside the gene matches. CDR3 length: 16 residues. CDR3 coding DNA: TGTGCCAGCAGCTCACCGGGACAGCCAGCTGTCAATGAGCAGTTCTTC. Encoded protein: CASSSPGQPAVNEQFF.

The chain combines TRBV9 with TRBJ2-2; possibly TRBD1 or TRBD2 for D (5 bases each). Germline assignment: CDR1 SGDLS and CDR2 YYNGEE. Trimming shortened V by 0 bases and J by 4 bases, and 13 bases separated the two germline ends. The CDR3 is 16 amino acids. CDR3 residues: CASSVGGIMGTGELFF. The CDR3 DNA follows: TGTGCCAGCAGCGTAGGGGGGATTATGGGCACCGGGGAGCTGTTTTTT.

This chain connects TRBV19 to TRBJ2-1; 15 bases are shared with TRBD2. V shed 5 bases and J 15 bases; nucleotides not matched to a gene: 8. The CDR3 is 14 residues long. Germline V gives CDR1 LNHDA, CDR2 SQIVND (reference sequence). CDR3 in DNA: TGTGCCAGTAGTCCTGGACTAGCGGGAGGGCCGCTGTTCTTC. Protein: CASSPGLAGGPLFF.

This chain links TRBV11-2 with TRBJ2-7; 11 nucleotides align to TRBD2. V lost 5 bases and J lost 2; bases outside the gene matches: 5. The CDR3 is made up of 15 amino acids. CDR1 SGHAT and CDR2 FQNNGV come from the germline V gene. The CDR3 nucleotides are TGTGCCAGCAGCCCGCCGGGACTAGCGGCCTACGAGCAGTACTTC. Translation gives CASSPPGLAAYEQYF. Full variable domain (rest looked up from reference TRBV11-2 and TRBJ2-7): EAGVAQSPRYKIIEKRQSVAFWCNPISGHATLYWYQQILGQGPKLLIQFQNNGVVDDSQLPKDRFSAERLKGVDSTLKIQPAKLEDSAVYLCASSPPGLAAYEQYFGPGTRLTVT.